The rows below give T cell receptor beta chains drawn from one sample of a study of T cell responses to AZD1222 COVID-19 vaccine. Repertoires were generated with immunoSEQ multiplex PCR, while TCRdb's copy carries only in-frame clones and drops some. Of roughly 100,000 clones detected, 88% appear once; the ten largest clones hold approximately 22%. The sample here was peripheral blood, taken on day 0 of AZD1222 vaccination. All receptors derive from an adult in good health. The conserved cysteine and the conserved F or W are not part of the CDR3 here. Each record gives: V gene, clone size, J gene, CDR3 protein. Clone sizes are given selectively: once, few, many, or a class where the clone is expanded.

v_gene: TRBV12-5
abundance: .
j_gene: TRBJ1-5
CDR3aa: ASKPQH

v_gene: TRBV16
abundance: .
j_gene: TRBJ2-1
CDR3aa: ASSQSGTGNEQF

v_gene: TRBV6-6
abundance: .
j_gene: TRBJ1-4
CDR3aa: ASSGLLGSNEKLF

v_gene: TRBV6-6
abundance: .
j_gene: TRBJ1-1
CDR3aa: ASSAFGGQGTEAF

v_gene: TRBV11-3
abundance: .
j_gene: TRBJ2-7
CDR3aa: ASSLGIGGASEQY

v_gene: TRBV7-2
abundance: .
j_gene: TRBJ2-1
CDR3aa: ASSLSSGGAGNEQF

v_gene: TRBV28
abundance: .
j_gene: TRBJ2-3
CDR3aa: ASSQTSDTQY

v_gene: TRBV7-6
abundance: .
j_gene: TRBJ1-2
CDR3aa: ASSPYRDRRDGYT

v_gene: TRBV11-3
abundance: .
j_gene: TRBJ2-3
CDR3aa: ASSPGLAESTDTQY

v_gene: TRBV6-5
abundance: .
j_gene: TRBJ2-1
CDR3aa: ASSTRLAGGNEQF

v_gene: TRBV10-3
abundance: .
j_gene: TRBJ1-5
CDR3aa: AISDGDSYSNQPQH

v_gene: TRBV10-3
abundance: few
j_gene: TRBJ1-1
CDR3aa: AISEVERGEGSEAF

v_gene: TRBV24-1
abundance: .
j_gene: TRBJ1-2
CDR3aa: ATSAGAVSGYT

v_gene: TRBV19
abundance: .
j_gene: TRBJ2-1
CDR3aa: ASSLTSGGPREQF

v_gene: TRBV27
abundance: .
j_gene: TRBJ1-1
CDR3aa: ASSLDTGTGNTEAF

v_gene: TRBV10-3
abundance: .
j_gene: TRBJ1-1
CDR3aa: AICLGQGVGTEAF

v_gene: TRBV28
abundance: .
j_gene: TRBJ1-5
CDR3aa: ASSIDRALSNQPQH

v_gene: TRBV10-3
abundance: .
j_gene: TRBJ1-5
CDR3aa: AISEPKTGGNQPQH

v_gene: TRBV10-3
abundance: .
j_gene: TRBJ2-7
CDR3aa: AISESGLAALKQY

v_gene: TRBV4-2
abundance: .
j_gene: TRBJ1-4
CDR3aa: ASSSTGGAEEKLF

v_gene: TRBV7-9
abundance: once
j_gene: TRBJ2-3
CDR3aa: ASSLASAGTDTQY

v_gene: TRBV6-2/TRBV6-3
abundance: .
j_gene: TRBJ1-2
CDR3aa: ASSSNQGGGTGGYT